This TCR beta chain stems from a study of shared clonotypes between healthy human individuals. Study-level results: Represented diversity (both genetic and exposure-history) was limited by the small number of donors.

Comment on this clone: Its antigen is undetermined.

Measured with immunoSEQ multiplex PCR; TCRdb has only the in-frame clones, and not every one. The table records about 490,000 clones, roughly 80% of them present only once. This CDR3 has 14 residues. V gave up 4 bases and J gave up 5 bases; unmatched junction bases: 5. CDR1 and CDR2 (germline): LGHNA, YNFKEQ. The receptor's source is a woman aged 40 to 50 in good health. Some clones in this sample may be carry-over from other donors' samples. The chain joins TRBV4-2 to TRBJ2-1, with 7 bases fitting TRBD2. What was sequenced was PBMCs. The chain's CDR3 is CASSRREADNEQFF. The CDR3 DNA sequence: TGTGCCAGCAGCCGCCGGGAGGCCGACAATGAGCAGTTCTTC.